The T cell receptor (beta chain) under discussion was sequenced for a study of tumor-infiltrating lymphocytes in primary liver carcinoma. Study information: Tumors measured 4.2 to 10 cm and were stage T1-T3 N0M0.

From roughly 21-30 mg of unsorted bulk tissue, DNA and RNA were co-extracted together. Concerning this clonotype: Its antigen is unknown.

Study observations and caveats: With p = 0.039, the top-250-clone fraction in tumors significantly exceeded that in blood.

From approximately 0.5 ug of total RNA, TCR beta-specific cDNA was reverse-transcribed using a constant-region primer. TCR beta libraries came from three nested multiplex PCR rounds using slightly modified ARM-PCR. MiXCR was run by TCRdb on the multiplex PCR reads, yielding one entry per CDR3 protein. The data show about 35,000 distinct CDR3 sequences, roughly 70% seen once. The source is a man in his forties or fifties with primary liver carcinoma and hepatitis B virus infection. Sequencing was carried out using liver tumor tissue from sampling region 4. Noted subset: tumor region T4, right-lateral pole.

The CDR3 bases are TGCGCCAGCAGTGCGAGTGGGACTAGCCGGCCGGAAGATACGCAGTATTTT. Amino acid sequence: CASSASGTSRPEDTQYF. The chain has TRBV5-1 and TRBJ2-3; 9 bases map to TRBD2. The germline gives CDR1 SGHRS, CDR2 YFSETQ. This CDR3 has 17 residues. The trim removed 5 bases at V and 5 bases at J, leaving 15 bases unmatched.